The 24 T cell receptor beta chains below were found in one sample sequenced in a study of shared clonotypes between healthy human individuals. The table came from immunoSEQ multiplex PCR; TCRdb's copy has only in-frame clones and leaves some out. The sample has about 2.3 million clones, about 90% seen once. The source material was naive CD4+ T cells from PBMCs. Stated subset: CD45RA+ positively selected. The receptors derive from a man younger than 35 in good health. Some clones in this sample may be carry-over from other donors' samples.

The rearrangement links TRBV6-1 to TRBJ1-6; D is uncertain. Trimming pared 1 base from V and 4 bases from J, leaving 8 bases between. This CDR3 contains 15 residues. Germline CDR1 MNHNS, CDR2 SASEGT. The CDR3 sequence: CASSEGVTYNSPLHF. CDR3 sequence (DNA): TGTGCCAGCAGTGAAGGAGTCACATATAATTCACCCCTCCACTTT.

Comments on this clone: Other DNA sequences of this sample code for an identical CDR3. V usage is TRBV18 and J usage is TRBJ1-1; D is unclear. This CDR3 is built from 13 residues. The V gene's germline CDR1 is KGHSH and CDR2 LQKENI. Between the trimmed V and J ends, which lost 3 bases and 3 bases, there was a span of 8 bases. CDR3 in DNA: TGTGCCAGCTCACCCGACACTTACACTGAAGCTTTCTTT. It is translated as CASSPDTYTEAFF.

V gene TRBV7-2 combines with J gene TRBJ1-3, with TRBD1 as a possible D gene (5 bases). The CDR3 is made up of 13 amino acids. In germline, CDR1 is SGHTA, CDR2 FQGNSA. With 5 bases removed from V and 4 bases from J, the gap between germline ends came to 9 bases. CDR3: CASSQTVGNTIYF. The CDR3 DNA is TGTGCCAGCAGCCAGACAGTGGGAAACACCATATATTTT.

The V call is TRBV11-1, the J call TRBJ2-1; D is possibly TRBD2 (6 bases). This CDR3 has 17 residues. Trimming shortened V by 0 bases and J by 3 bases, and 15 bases separated the two germline ends. The germline V gene has CDR1 SGHAT and CDR2 FQDESV (reference sequence). CDR3 DNA sequence: TGTGCCAGCAGCTTAGCTTTTTTGCGGGATGGCTACAATGAGCAGTTCTTC. Its protein is CASSLAFLRDGYNEQFF.

CDR3: CARSRVSDTQYF. CDR3 nucleotides: TGTGCCAGAAGCCGGGTCTCTGACACGCAGTATTTT. The J gene is TRBJ2-3, the V gene TRBV5-3; D unresolved. TRBV5-3 is an ORF for which the function is uncertain. Trimming took off 4 bases at V and 9 bases at J, with 12 bases between the two ends. The CDR3 runs 12 residues.

V usage is TRBV19 and J usage is TRBJ1-5; no definite D call. The CDR3 contains 12 residues. Trimming stripped 7 bases from V and 6 bases from J, with 10 bases between. Germline lookup yields CDR1 LNHDA and CDR2 SQIVND (reference sequence). The CDR3, as DNA: TGTGCCAGTAACTCAGGAGGTCAGCCCCAGCATTTT. Its translation: CASNSGGQPQHF.

The chain employs TRBV7-9 and TRBJ2-2; D gene unclear. The CDR3 runs to 13 residues. Trimming removed 1 base from V and 8 bases from J, with 8 bases in between. Germline lookup yields CDR1 SEHNR and CDR2 FQNEAQ (reference sequence). In DNA form, the CDR3 reads TGTGCCAGCAGCTTAGAAGGGTCGGGGGAGCTGTTTTTT. Its protein product is CASSLEGSGELFF.

CDR3 sequence: CASSQDLGGPGYTF. CDR3 sequence (DNA): TGCGCCAGCAGCCAAGATCTAGGGGGACCCGGCTACACCTTC. The V and J genes are TRBV4-3 and TRBJ1-2; a possible D gene is TRBD1 (6 bases). The ends were cut back, 0 bases at V and 8 bases at J, with 13 bases in the middle. The CDR3 totals 14 residues. Germline CDR1 reads LGHNA; CDR2 reads YSLEER.

The chain has TRBV5-1 and TRBJ2-3; TRBD2 matches 8 bases. CDR1 and CDR2 from the germline V gene are SGHRS and YFSETQ. The CDR3 contains 14 residues. Trimming removed 5 bases from V and 4 bases from J; junction bases left unmatched: 6. CDR3 sequence: CASRRAREADTQYF. The CDR3, as DNA: TGCGCCAGCAGAAGGGCGCGGGAGGCAGATACGCAGTATTTT.

CDR3 sequence: CASSQDRNTEAFF. The CDR3 DNA reads as TGTGCCAGCAGCCAAGACAGGAACACTGAAGCTTTCTTT. The chain carries TRBV5-4 and TRBJ1-1, with D possibly matching TRBD1 (5 bases). CDR1 and CDR2 from the germline V gene are SGHNT and YYREEE (reference sequence). This CDR3 is 13 amino acids long. The V end lost 4 bases, the J end lost 1 base, and 8 bases lay between the germline ends.

This chain connects TRBV28 to TRBJ1-1, with 9 bases identical to TRBD1. J gave up 7 bases and V 5 bases, and 8 bases lay outside the gene matches. This CDR3 region has 14 residues. In germline, CDR1 is MDHEN, CDR2 SYDVKM. CDR3 sequence: CASSPIGQGHEAFF. The CDR3 DNA follows: TGTGCCAGCAGTCCAATAGGACAGGGGCATGAAGCTTTCTTT.

V and J are TRBV4-3 and TRBJ1-2; the D gene is possibly TRBD1 (5 bases). Trimming pared 2 bases from V and 8 bases from J, leaving 18 bases between. This CDR3 spans 15 amino acids. Per the germline V gene, CDR1 is LGHNA and CDR2 is YSLEER. CDR3 region: CASSQYRQQSEGYTF. CDR3 coding DNA: TGCGCCAGCAGCCAATATAGACAGCAATCCGAAGGCTACACCTTC.

The CDR3 loop is CASSLNRGLEVGQFF. CDR3 sequence (DNA): TGCGCCAGCAGCTTAAACAGGGGGCTCGAGGTAGGGCAGTTCTTC. This chain joins TRBV5-1 and TRBJ2-1; 9 nucleotides agree with TRBD1. Germline loops: CDR1 SGHRS, CDR2 YFSETQ. The CDR3 contains 15 residues. Germline trimming cut 2 bases from V and 12 bases from J; bases unmatched to any gene: 12.

V and J are TRBV25-1 and TRBJ1-4; TRBD1 matches at 7 bases. Germline-derived CDR1 and CDR2 are MGHDK and SYGVNS. The CDR3 sequence is 15 residues long. Trimming removed 3 bases from V and 1 base from J; junction bases left unmatched: 2. The CDR3 spells CASSDRQGTNEKLFF. The CDR3 coding sequence is TGTGCCAGCAGTGACAGACAGGGAACTAATGAAAAACTGTTTTTT.

The rearrangement links TRBV30 to TRBJ2-3; D might be TRBD2 (5 bases). In germline, CDR1 is GTSNPN, CDR2 SVGIG (reference sequence). Trimming removed 1 base from V and 8 bases from J, with 13 bases in between. The CDR3 is 13 residues long. The CDR3 loop is CAWSADPAGTQYF. DNA for the CDR3: TGTGCCTGGAGTGCTGATCCCGCGGGTACGCAGTATTTT. Full variable domain (missing parts from reference TRBV30 and TRBJ2-3): SQTIHQWPATLVQPVGSPLSLECTVEGTSNPNLYWYRQAAGRGLQLLFYSVGIGQISSEVPQNLSASRPQDRQFILSSKKLLLSDSGFYLCAWSADPAGTQYFGPGTRLTVL.

DNA for the CDR3: TGTGCCAGCAGCCAACCACAGGGAACCCGGGAGCTGTTTTTT. This gives the protein CASSQPQGTRELFF. The chain carries TRBV4-2 and TRBJ2-2; TRBD1 might be the D (6 bases). Germline CDR1 LGHNA, CDR2 YNFKEQ. The CDR3 spans 14 residues. The V end was cut by 2 bases, the J end by 9 bases, with 13 bases between.

J is TRBJ2-3 and V is TRBV7-6; D remains ambiguous. Trimming removed 0 bases from V and 5 bases from J, with 6 bases in between. The CDR3 loop spans 13 amino acids. The germline gives CDR1 SGHVS, CDR2 FNYEAQ. CDR3 residues: CASSLAVEDTQYF. In nucleotides, the CDR3 is TGTGCCAGCAGCTTAGCGGTTGAAGATACGCAGTATTTT.

J is TRBJ2-6 and V is TRBV9; D unclear. The CDR3 runs to 18 residues. Trimming removed 0 bases from V and 4 bases from J, with 17 bases in between. CDR1 and CDR2 from the germline V gene are SGDLS and YYNGEE. The DNA of the CDR3 is TGTGCCAGCAGCGTAGTTGGGCGGCTACCTTCCGGGGCCAACGTCCTGACTTTC. Translation: CASSVVGRLPSGANVLTF.

V is TRBV18 and J is TRBJ2-7; 10 bases match TRBD2. J gave up 4 bases and V 0 bases, and 3 bases lay outside the gene matches. There are 15 residues in the CDR3. From germline, CDR1 is KGHSH and CDR2 LQKENI. The CDR3 coding sequence is TGTGCCAGCTCACCACCGAGCGGGAGGGTATACGAGCAGTACTTC. Translated, it gives CASSPPSGRVYEQYF.

V usage is TRBV6-4 and J usage is TRBJ1-4; TRBD1 agrees at 9 bases. Per the germline V gene, CDR1 is MRHNA and CDR2 is SNTAGT. CDR3 length: 15 residues. V was clipped by 3 bases and J by 8 bases; unmatched bases: 7. Here the CDR3 DNA reads TGTGCCAGCAGTGAAGGGACAGGGCCGAGGGAAAAACTGTTTTTT. Its translation: CASSEGTGPREKLFF.

V gene TRBV11-2 combines with J gene TRBJ1-3; TRBD1 matches at 7 bases. V lost 2 bases to trimming and J lost 0 bases; unmatched junction nucleotides: 4. The V gene's germline CDR1 is SGHAT and CDR2 FQNNGV. The CDR3 has 16 residues. CDR3 in amino acids: CASSLSGQSSGNTIYF. CDR3 nucleotide sequence: TGTGCCAGCAGCTTATCGGGACAGAGCTCTGGAAACACCATATATTTT.

This clone has more than one count but fewer than ten. The rearrangement links TRBV15 to TRBJ2-7, with 9 bases matching TRBD1. Trimming cost V 5 bases and J 1 base; bases outside gene matches: 6. From germline, CDR1 is LNHNV and CDR2 YYDKDF (reference sequence). This CDR3 is built from 15 residues. The CDR3 reads CATSHGQGFSYEQYF. As DNA, the CDR3 is TGTGCCACCAGCCATGGACAGGGGTTTTCCTACGAGCAGTACTTC.

The chain is built from TRBV6-4 and TRBJ1-2; unclear D gene. Germline loops: CDR1 MRHNA, CDR2 SNTAGT. This CDR3 has 17 amino acids. V lost 2 bases and J lost 2, with 18 bases in between. The CDR3 loop is CASSDNILRTSNYGYTF. Written as DNA, the CDR3 is TGTGCCAGCAGTGACAATATACTCCGGACCAGCAACTATGGCTACACCTTC.

This sequence joins TRBV7-9 and TRBJ2-3, with a tentative D call TRBD1 (6 bases). CDR3 length: 16 residues. Between the trimmed V and J ends, which lost 5 bases and 2 bases, there was a span of 17 bases. Looked up from germline, CDR1 is SEHNR and CDR2 is FQNEAQ (reference sequence). The DNA for the CDR3 is TGTGCCAGCAGCCCCCCCCAGGGGCTAGACACAGATACGCAGTATTTT. Translated, it gives CASSPPQGLDTDTQYF.